The 7 T cell receptor beta chains below all came from one sample that was sequenced in a study of T cell responses to AZD1222 COVID-19 vaccine. Using immunoSEQ multiplex PCR, the repertoire was profiled, and TCRdb retains in-frame clones only, with some absent. The table shows 250,000 or so clones, with approximately 93% occurring only once. The material sequenced was peripheral blood, taken on day 0 of AZD1222 vaccination. Every receptor here comes from an adult in good health.

This rearrangement joins TRBV9 to TRBJ1-1; D gene ambiguous. Germline V gene sequence: CDR1 SGDLS, CDR2 YYNGEE. This CDR3 is 12 amino acids long. The ends were cut back, 3 bases at V and 7 bases at J, with 10 bases in the middle. In DNA, the CDR3 is TGTGCCAGCAGCGGCCCGGTAGGTGAAGCTTTCTTT. Residues: CASSGPVGEAFF.

The J gene is TRBJ1-1, the V gene TRBV5-4, with TRBD1 matching 8 bases. Germline trimming cut 4 bases from V and 0 bases from J; bases unmatched to any gene: 8. Germline V gene lookup returns CDR1 SGHNT and CDR2 YYREEE (reference sequence). This CDR3 has 16 amino acids. The CDR3: CASSLGAGGMNTEAFF. CDR3 bases: TGTGCCAGCAGCCTGGGCGCAGGGGGCATGAACACTGAAGCTTTCTTT.

The rearrangement uses TRBV3-1 (or the pseudogene TRBV3-2) and TRBJ2-5; 8 bases fit TRBD2. Germline V gene data show CDR1 as LGHDT and CDR2 as YNNKEL (reference sequence). The CDR3 contains 15 residues. The ends lost 2 bases at V and 4 bases at J; junction bases unmatched: 6. Here the CDR3 DNA reads TGTGCCAGCAGCCAACGTAGCGGGGTGTCAGAGACCCAGTACTTC. Translated: CASSQRSGVSETQYF.

This clone was observed once. This rearrangement joins TRBV7-9 to TRBJ1-1; tentative D call: TRBD1 (5 bases). This CDR3 comprises 13 residues. The V gene's germline CDR1 is SEHNR and CDR2 FQNEAQ (reference sequence). V shed 1 base and J shed 7 bases, with 10 bases lying between them. This CDR3 is CASSLGSGVEAFF. The CDR3 region has the DNA TGTGCCAGCAGCTTAGGCTCGGGGGTTGAAGCTTTCTTT. Variable domain in full (rest from reference TRBV7-9 and TRBJ1-1): DTGVSQNPRHKITKRGQNVTFRCDPISEHNRLYWYRQTLGQGPEFLTYFQNEAQLEKSRLLSDRFSAERPKGSFSTLEIQRTEQGDSAMYLCASSLGSGVEAFFGQGTRLTVV.

This chain joins TRBV7-2 and TRBJ2-7; TRBD2 aligns across 11 bases. Germline values: CDR1 SGHTA, CDR2 FQGNSA. The CDR3 loop spans 15 amino acids. V gave up 2 bases and J gave up 5 bases; unmatched junction bases: 5. The CDR3 coding sequence is TGTGCCAGCAGCTTAACTAGCGGGAGAAATAACGAGCAGTACTTC. Translating gives CASSLTSGRNNEQYF.

This chain joins TRBV28 and TRBJ2-1, with D tentatively TRBD1 or TRBD2 (5 bases each). This CDR3 comprises 15 residues. Trimming took 4 bases from V and 4 from J, leaving 14 bases between them. Germline V lookup: CDR1 MDHEN, CDR2 SYDVKM. The CDR3 region is CASSSFLGGYNEQFF. CDR3 nucleotides: TGTGCCAGCAGTTCATTCCTTGGGGGTTACAATGAGCAGTTCTTC. Looking up the rest from reference TRBV28 and TRBJ2-1 gives the full variable domain: DVKVTQSSRYLVKRTGEKVFLECVQDMDHENMFWYRQDPGLGLRLIYFSYDVKMKEKGDIPEGYSVSREKKERFSLILESASTNQTSMYLCASSSFLGGYNEQFFGPGTRLTVL.

This chain joins TRBV7-6 and TRBJ1-2; no firm D call. The CDR3 has 15 residues. From germline, CDR1 is SGHVS and CDR2 FNYEAQ. V was cut by 5 bases and J by 2 bases, with 15 bases left in between. The chain's CDR3 is CASSPLKGPNYGYTF. For the CDR3, the DNA is TGTGCCAGCAGCCCCTTGAAGGGTCCCAACTATGGCTACACCTTC.